This TCR beta chain was sequenced in a study of blood T cell repertoires in COVID-19. Study context: The study drew acute and convalescent COVID-19 samples from the United States, Italy and Spain. PBMCs, B-cell-depleted T cells, or T cells were the source of the cDNA or gDNA that made up the material.

The assay was immunoSEQ multiplex PCR, and TCRdb's table has in-frame clones only and misses some. The sample gives around 300,000 clones, approximately 88% of which show up once; roughly 4% is in the top ten. Trimming removed 3 bases from V and 6 bases from J; junction bases left unmatched: 7. Looked up from germline, CDR1 is LNHDA and CDR2 is SQIVND (reference sequence). The CDR3 contains 14 residues. The chain has TRBV19 and TRBJ1-2; 7 bases fit TRBD1. This receptor was obtained from a woman aged 45-59 years with active or convalescent COVID-19. Specimen: peripheral blood. This CDR3 is CASSIRPGTDGYTF. The CDR3 DNA sequence: TGTGCCAGTAGTATTCGCCCGGGGACAGATGGCTACACCTTC.